Each of the 10 T cell receptor beta chains below was sequenced from the same sample in a study of radiotherapy plus CTLA-4 blockade in lung cancer. Clones were read by immunoSEQ multiplex PCR, and TCRdb kept only the in-frame ones, dropping some. The sample comprises about 32,000 clones, about four fifths of which are singletons, and 14% rests with the top ten. The starting material was peripheral blood, obtained from a patient treated with radiotherapy plus ipilimumab. The receptor source for this set is a human donor with non-small cell lung cancer that progressed on radiotherapy plus ipilimumab.

The chain recombines TRBV2 with TRBJ2-2; D is unresolved. The CDR3 has 14 amino acids. V was cut by 8 bases and J by 4 bases, with 14 bases left in between. Germline CDR1 and CDR2: SNHLY and FYNNEI. DNA for the CDR3: TGTGCCAGCGCCTCGGTGGACCCCACCGGGGAGCTGTTTTTT. Its protein product is CASASVDPTGELFF.

The CDR3 nucleotides are TGTGCCAGCAGCGCGACAGGGTCCCAAGAGACCCAGTACTTC. It specifies CASSATGSQETQYF. This rearrangement joins TRBV5-4 to TRBJ2-5, with 7 nucleotides matching TRBD1. Germline trimming cut 4 bases from V and 1 base from J; bases unmatched to any gene: 4. This CDR3 comprises 14 residues. Germline values: CDR1 SGHNT, CDR2 YYREEE (reference sequence). Combining the CDR3 with reference TRBV5-4 and TRBJ2-5 gives the whole variable domain ETGVTQSPTHLIKTRGQQVTLRCSSQSGHNTVSWYQQALGQGPQFIFQYYREEENGRGNFPPRFSGLQFPNYSSELNVNALELDDSALYLCASSATGSQETQYFGPGTRLLVL.

The rearrangement links TRBV2 to TRBJ2-1; D gene unclear. The V gene lost 4 bases and the J gene lost 2 bases, with 12 bases spanning the gap. CDR1 is SNHLY and CDR2 is FYNNEI in the germline V gene. The CDR3 runs 15 residues. The CDR3 spells CASSAGLSPYNEQFF. As DNA, the CDR3 is TGTGCCAGCAGTGCCGGCCTGTCCCCCTACAATGAGCAGTTCTTC.

Judged by abundance, this clone is medium-sized (0.01 to 0.1%). V is TRBV21-1 and J is TRBJ2-7; whether TRBD2, the table's D call, matches the DNA was not checked. TRBV21-1 is noted as a pseudogene. The CDR3 runs to 14 residues. The CDR3 DNA reads TGTGCCAGCAGCAAAGCATCCGGGTCCTACGAGCAGTACTTC. Translation: CASSKASGSYEQYF.

V and J are TRBV5-8 and TRBJ1-4, with no clear D. The germline V gene has CDR1 SGHTS and CDR2 YDEGEE. V was clipped by 1 base and J by 0 bases, with 13 bases between them. The CDR3 is 17 amino acids. The CDR3 sequence: CASSLFLSTPTNEKLFF. For the CDR3, the DNA is TGTGCCAGCAGCTTGTTTTTGTCAACTCCAACTAATGAAAAACTGTTTTTT.

The genes are TRBV2 and TRBJ2-1; 10 bases fit TRBD1. V dropped 6 bases and J dropped 3; count of bases not matched to a gene: 8. The CDR3 runs to 16 residues. Per the germline V gene, CDR1 is SNHLY and CDR2 is FYNNEI. CDR3 DNA sequence: TGTGCCAGCAGCAAACCGGGACAGGGGCACTACAATGAGCAGTTCTTC. Translating it yields CASSKPGQGHYNEQFF.

The V call is TRBV28, the J call TRBJ1-6, with 11 bases that match TRBD1. Germline loops: CDR1 MDHEN, CDR2 SYDVKM. The CDR3 covers 20 residues. J gave up 1 base and V 3 bases, and 11 bases lay outside the gene matches. In DNA form, the CDR3 reads TGTGCCAGCAGTTTCCCCGGGACAGGGGGGGTTGGTTCCTATAATTCACCCCTCCACTTT. This sequence encodes CASSFPGTGGVGSYNSPLHF.

The V and J genes are TRBV5-6 and TRBJ2-5; the match to TRBD2 covers 8 bases. From germline, CDR1 is SGHDT and CDR2 YYEEEE. V shed 0 bases and J 3 bases; nucleotides not matched to a gene: 13. This CDR3 is built from 18 residues. CDR3: CASSLVPGGGTEEETQYF. For the CDR3, the DNA is TGTGCCAGCAGCTTGGTACCGGGCGGGGGGACGGAGGAAGAGACCCAGTACTTC.

This clone appeared once. The CDR3 loop is CASSPSGPYNEQFF. Written as DNA, the CDR3 is TGTGCCAGCAGTCCCAGCGGCCCCTACAATGAGCAGTTCTTC. The gene calls are TRBV27 and TRBJ2-1, with D maybe TRBD2 (5 bases). Trimming took 5 bases from V and 2 from J, leaving 10 bases between them. CDR1 is MNHEY and CDR2 is SMNVEV in the germline V gene (reference sequence). This CDR3 spans 14 amino acids.

The chain carries TRBV29-1 and TRBJ2-5; 7 nucleotides line up with TRBD2. Germline values: CDR1 SQVTM, CDR2 ANQGSEA. The V and J ends lost 4 bases and 4 bases, in that order; junction bases with no gene match: 3. The CDR3 is 12 amino acids. The CDR3 DNA follows: TGCAGCGTTGGCCCGGGAGGAGAGACCCAGTACTTC. Translation gives CSVGPGGETQYF. The complete variable domain, with remaining parts taken from reference TRBV29-1 and TRBJ2-5, reads SAVISQKPSRDICQRGTSLTIQCQVDSQVTMMFWYRQQPGQSLTLIATANQGSEATYESGFVIDKFPISRPNLTFSTLTVSNMSPEDSSIYLCSVGPGGETQYFGPGTRLLVL.